The 18 T cell receptor beta chains in this list originate from one sample, sequenced in a study of cytomegalovirus exposure and HLA in healthy donors. PCR used 60 Vbeta primers and 13 Jbeta primers. Profiling relied on immunoSEQ multiplex PCR, and the TCRdb table lists in-frame clones only, not all of them. The sample holds around 210,000 clones, around 83% seen once. Material for sequencing was PBMCs. These receptors were taken from a girl aged 2 to 9 in good health and CMV-seronegative.

The DNA of the CDR3 is TGCAGCGTCTCGGACAGCTACAATCAGCCCCAGCATTTT. Protein: CSVSDSYNQPQHF. The gene calls are TRBV29-1 and TRBJ1-5, with D perhaps matching TRBD1 (6 bases). The CDR3 loop spans 13 amino acids. Trimming cost V 6 bases and J 3 bases, with 12 bases left between them. Looked up from germline, CDR1 is SQVTM and CDR2 is ANQGSEA. Complete variable domain (other parts from reference TRBV29-1 and TRBJ1-5): SAVISQKPSRDICQRGTSLTIQCQVDSQVTMMFWYRQQPGQSLTLIATANQGSEATYESGFVIDKFPISRPNLTFSTLTVSNMSPEDSSIYLCSVSDSYNQPQHFGDGTRLSIL.

The chain uses TRBV6-1 and TRBJ1-4, with D perhaps TRBD1 (5 bases). The CDR3 sequence is 15 residues long. Between the trimmed V and J ends, which lost 7 bases and 3 bases, there was a span of 15 bases. Germline CDR1 reads MNHNS; CDR2 reads SASEGT. The CDR3: CASKGSGGANEKLFF. The CDR3 region has the DNA TGTGCCAGCAAAGGCAGCGGGGGAGCTAATGAAAAACTGTTTTTT.

J is TRBJ2-5 and V is TRBV5-4, with TRBD2 identical over 10 bases. The J call may be mistaken, given a closer DNA end match to TRBJ2-7. Germline CDR1 and CDR2: SGHNT and YYREEE (reference sequence). This CDR3 contains 15 residues. The CDR3 is CASSLGLAGSYEQYF. The DNA for the CDR3 is TGTGCCAGCAGCTTGGGACTAGCGGGCTCCTACGAGCAGTACTTC.

This clone was seen more than once but under ten times. The chain combines TRBV5-1 with TRBJ2-7; 7 nucleotides match TRBD2. Trimming removed 0 bases from V and 2 bases from J; junction bases left unmatched: 5. The CDR3 consists of 15 residues. Per the germline V gene, CDR1 is SGHRS and CDR2 is YFSETQ. CDR3 amino acids: CASSLAPGGPYEQYF. The CDR3 nucleotides are TGCGCCAGCAGCTTGGCACCGGGAGGACCCTACGAGCAGTACTTC.

Turning to this clone: One end of the junction is discordant with germline, which a read error may explain. The chain couples TRBV7-9 to TRBJ2-1; the match to TRBD2 covers 9 bases. The CDR3 is 18 residues long. Per the germline V gene, CDR1 is SEHNR and CDR2 is FQNEAQ (reference sequence). The CDR3, as DNA: TGTGCCAGCAGAGACCGGAGGCGGGAGGGCCAAGGTTACAATGAGCAGCTCTTC. Its protein product is CASRDRRREGQGYNEQLF.

In this sample, this clone turned up once. The chain links TRBV7-9 to TRBJ1-5; D perhaps matches TRBD1 (6 bases). V shed 5 bases and J shed 5 bases, with 19 bases lying between them. The CDR3 is 16 amino acids. The germline V gene encodes CDR1 SEHNR and CDR2 FQNEAQ (reference sequence). The CDR3 loop is CASSPEEDRLHQPQHF. In DNA, the CDR3 is TGTGCCAGCAGCCCAGAAGAAGACAGGCTCCATCAGCCCCAGCATTTT.

The chain carries TRBV5-4 and TRBJ2-1; 8 bases match TRBD2. CDR3 length: 15 residues. The germline CDR1 and CDR2 sequences are SGHNT and YYREEE (reference sequence). V gave up 2 bases and J gave up 7 bases; unmatched junction bases: 8. CDR3 nucleotide sequence: TGTGCCAGCAGCTTTGTCGGGAGGGTGGGGAATGAGCAGTTCTTC. Amino acid sequence: CASSFVGRVGNEQFF.

V gene TRBV6-6 combines with J gene TRBJ1-2, with TRBD1 matching 10 bases. The germline V gene has CDR1 MNHNY and CDR2 SVGAGI (reference sequence). V was pared by 5 bases and J by 3 bases, with 6 bases of the junction left unmatched. The CDR3 is made up of 15 amino acids. The CDR3 is CASSRRDRGYYGYTF. DNA of the CDR3: TGTGCCAGCAGTCGTCGGGACAGGGGATACTATGGCTACACCTTC.

This rearrangement joins TRBV9 to TRBJ2-1; TRBD2 aligns across 8 bases. V was pared by 0 bases and J by 4 bases, with 3 bases of the junction left unmatched. CDR1 and CDR2 (germline): SGDLS, YYNGEE. The CDR3 consists of 15 residues. CDR3 in amino acids: CASSVEAGDYNEQFF. Written as DNA, the CDR3 is TGTGCCAGCAGCGTAGAAGCGGGAGATTACAATGAGCAGTTCTTC.

As regards this clone: This sample includes further DNA sequences coding for the same CDR3. The chain has TRBV5-1 and TRBJ2-1; D is possibly TRBD2 (5 bases). V gave up 0 bases and J gave up 1 base, with 5 bases separating them. Germline loops: CDR1 SGHRS, CDR2 YFSETQ. There are 14 residues in the CDR3. CDR3 sequence (DNA): TGCGCCAGCAGCTTGGCGGGGTCCTACAATGAGCAGTTCTTC. Its protein product is CASSLAGSYNEQFF.

V gene TRBV30 combines with J gene TRBJ2-2; D is unclear. Germline-derived CDR1 and CDR2 are GTSNPN and SVGIG (reference sequence). This CDR3 comprises 12 residues. The V gene lost 4 bases and the J gene lost 3 bases, with 6 bases spanning the gap. DNA for the CDR3: TGTGCCTGGACCAAATACACCGGGGAGCTGTTTTTT. Residues: CAWTKYTGELFF.

This clone has only a few counts. V usage is TRBV25-1 and J usage is TRBJ2-1, with D tentatively TRBD1 (6 bases). CDR1 MGHDK and CDR2 SYGVNS come from the germline V gene. The V gene lost 6 bases and the J gene lost 0 bases, with 6 bases spanning the gap. The CDR3 spans 13 residues. The CDR3 DNA reads TGTGCCAGCAGGGACAGCTCCTACAATGAGCAGTTCTTC. It codes for CASRDSSYNEQFF.

V usage is TRBV7-2 and J usage is TRBJ2-7, with D unclear. The CDR3 contains 13 residues. Between the trimmed V and J ends, which lost 2 bases and 1 base, there was a span of 6 bases. Germline loops: CDR1 SGHTA, CDR2 FQGNSA. In DNA, the CDR3 is TGTGCCAGCAGCTTAACTGCTTCCTACGAGCAGTACTTC. This translates into CASSLTASYEQYF.

This rearrangement joins TRBV19 to TRBJ1-2; D might be TRBD1 (5 bases). V gave up 7 bases and J gave up 7 bases, with 13 bases separating them. The CDR3 consists of 12 residues. Germline V gene data show CDR1 as LNHDA and CDR2 as SQIVND (reference sequence). The CDR3 reads CASTLGASGYTF. In DNA, the CDR3 is TGTGCCAGTACCCTTGGGGCGAGTGGCTACACCTTC.

The chain links TRBV6-5 to TRBJ1-5, with TRBD1 as a possible D gene (5 bases). There are 15 residues in the CDR3. Trimming removed 4 bases from V and 0 bases from J, with 10 bases in between. Germline V gives CDR1 MNHEY, CDR2 SVGAGI. CDR3 sequence reads: CASSSRQFSNQPQHF. As DNA, the CDR3 is TGTGCCAGCAGTTCCCGACAGTTTAGCAATCAGCCCCAGCATTTT.

The V and J genes are TRBV5-1 and TRBJ2-2, with TRBD2 matching 12 bases. CDR3 length equals 15 residues. Looked up from germline, CDR1 is SGHRS and CDR2 is YFSETQ. With 1 base clipped from V and 5 bases from J, the junction kept 0 bases outside the gene matches. The CDR3 region has the DNA TGCGCCAGCAGCTTGACTAGCGGGAGGACCGGGGAGCTGTTTTTT. Protein product: CASSLTSGRTGELFF.

This clone appeared once. V usage is TRBV15 and J usage is TRBJ2-6, with D possibly being TRBD2 (6 bases). The CDR3 loop spans 16 amino acids. The germline V gene has CDR1 LNHNV and CDR2 YYDKDF (reference sequence). V shed 3 bases and J shed 0 bases, with 9 bases lying between them. The CDR3 loop reads CATSRGGSSGANVLTF. The CDR3 DNA reads TGTGCCACCAGCAGGGGAGGATCCTCTGGGGCCAACGTCCTGACTTTC.

CDR3 bases: TGTGCCAGCAGTGTGAGCTCTGGAAACACCATATATTTT. Its translation: CASSVSSGNTIYF. V is TRBV25-1 and J is TRBJ1-3; D gene ambiguous. The CDR3 covers 13 residues. Trimming shortened V by 4 bases and J by 0 bases, and 4 bases separated the two germline ends. Germline V gives CDR1 MGHDK, CDR2 SYGVNS.